This TCR beta chain comes out of a study of technical replicates of blood from a few donors. Libraries were prepared by immunoSEQ multiplex PCR; TCRdb keeps only in-frame clonotypes and omits some of them. The sample consists of 75,000 to 90,000 clones, 85% to 95% of them appearing once. Germline-derived CDR1 and CDR2 are SGHVS and FQNEAQ. The CDR3 runs to 15 residues. Trimming shortened V by 5 bases and J by 2 bases, and 15 bases separated the two germline ends. The sequenced material came from T cells isolated from PBMCs. The TCR was taken from a human donor in good health. J is TRBJ2-5 and V is TRBV7-8; D is perhaps TRBD1 (6 bases). CDR3: CASSRHRDKQETQYF. The CDR3 region has the DNA TGTGCCAGCAGCCGCCACCGGGACAAACAAGAGACCCAGTACTTC.